The 32 T cell receptor beta chains in this list originate from one sample, sequenced in a study of shared clonotypes between healthy human individuals. Sequencing was performed with immunoSEQ multiplex PCR; in TCRdb, only in-frame clones are kept and a portion is missing. The sample has approximately 2.4 million clones; approximately 96% are singletons. The specimen was naive CD4+ T cells sorted from blood. The subset is: CD45RA+ positively selected. These receptors all stem from a man between 18 and 29 years old in good health.

A single count supports this clone. This specimen includes other DNA sequences encoding the same CDR3. The chain employs TRBV18 and TRBJ1-5; D gene uncertain. Germline CDR1 is KGHSH and CDR2 is LQKENI. The germline V and J ends were trimmed by 3 bases and 5 bases, with 8 bases remaining between them. This CDR3 has 13 residues. The CDR3 spells CASSPPGDQPQHF. CDR3 bases: TGTGCCAGCTCACCTCCGGGAGATCAGCCCCAGCATTTT.

This clone occurred once. The chain employs TRBV2 and TRBJ1-1; possible D gene TRBD1, 6 bases. Trimming left V 6 bases short and J 0 bases short, with 11 bases between. Per the germline V gene, CDR1 is SNHLY and CDR2 is FYNNEI. This CDR3 contains 14 residues. The CDR3 here is CASSKGVLNTEAFF. The CDR3, as DNA: TGTGCCAGCAGCAAGGGGGTCTTGAACACTGAAGCTTTCTTT.

The V call is TRBV5-4, the J call TRBJ2-4, with 8 bases aligning to TRBD2. The CDR3 has 17 residues. CDR1 is SGHNT and CDR2 is YYREEE in the germline V gene (reference sequence). The J segment lost 2 bases and the V segment lost 3 bases, leaving 10 bases of the junction unmatched. The CDR3 loop is CASSSDLAGLTKNIQYF. The CDR3 nucleotides are TGTGCCAGCAGCTCCGACTTAGCGGGATTAACCAAAAACATTCAGTACTTC.

The CDR3 loop reads CASSLNRVGGYGYTF. The CDR3, as DNA: TGTGCCAGCAGCCTTAACAGGGTAGGGGGCTATGGCTACACCTTC. The V and J genes are TRBV11-2 and TRBJ1-2, with a tentative D call TRBD1 (6 bases). V was cut by 5 bases and J by 4 bases, with 17 bases left in between. The germline V gene encodes CDR1 SGHAT and CDR2 FQNNGV. This CDR3 comprises 15 residues.

The rearrangement links TRBV6-5 to TRBJ2-3, with D unclear. CDR1 is MNHEY, CDR2 SVGAGI, per germline. Trimming pared 0 bases from V and 3 bases from J, leaving 10 bases between. This CDR3 has 15 amino acids. CDR3 bases: TGTGCCAGCAGTTACTCATCGGGTGTGACAGATACGCAGTATTTT. Residues: CASSYSSGVTDTQYF.

The J gene is TRBJ1-6, the V gene TRBV6-5, with no clear D. Trimming removed 6 bases from V and 9 bases from J, with 6 bases in between. The CDR3 covers 11 residues. Germline CDR1 reads MNHEY; CDR2 reads SVGAGI. CDR3 sequence: CASSVASPLHF. Here the CDR3 DNA reads TGTGCCAGCAGCGTCGCTTCACCCCTCCACTTT.

The chain employs TRBV2 and TRBJ2-7; no definite D call. The CDR3 runs 11 residues. Between the trimmed V and J ends, which lost 4 bases and 4 bases, there was a span of 5 bases. CDR1 is SNHLY and CDR2 is FYNNEI in the germline V gene. DNA for the CDR3: TGTGCCAGCAGTGGTAAATACGAGCAGTACTTC. Translated: CASSGKYEQYF.

Regarding this clone: In the same sample, other DNA sequences code for this CDR3. The chain joins TRBV29-1 to TRBJ1-1; D gene ambiguous. Germline V lookup: CDR1 SQVTM, CDR2 ANQGSEA. Trimming took 4 bases from V and 0 from J, leaving 9 bases between them. CDR3 length: 13 amino acids. The CDR3 DNA reads as TGCAGCGTTGGCGGGAGGCTGAACACTGAAGCTTTCTTT. This translates into CSVGGRLNTEAFF.

V and J are TRBV6-1 and TRBJ1-1, with a possible D match to TRBD1 (5 bases). V lost 8 bases, J lost 5 bases, and 15 bases lay in between. Looked up from germline, CDR1 is MNHNS and CDR2 is SASEGT. The CDR3 totals 13 residues. CDR3 coding DNA: TGTGCCAGCCTGCGGCAGGGAAGGACTGAAGCTTTCTTT. It encodes CASLRQGRTEAFF.

This sequence joins TRBV14 and TRBJ1-2; unclear D gene. The CDR3 runs 17 residues. From germline, CDR1 is SGHDN and CDR2 FVKESK. V lost 2 bases to trimming and J lost 0 bases, with 16 bases between them. The CDR3 sequence is CASSQRHPRESNYGYTF. CDR3 nucleotides: TGTGCCAGCAGCCAAAGACACCCTAGAGAATCTAACTATGGCTACACCTTC.

Here the CDR3 DNA reads TGTGCCACCACTCAGGGGTCCTATAATTCACCCCTCCACTTT. Translated: CATTQGSYNSPLHF. The chain has TRBV7-2 and TRBJ1-6; the D gene is possibly TRBD1 (6 bases). Between the trimmed V and J ends, which lost 10 bases and 1 base, there was a span of 11 bases. The CDR3 runs 14 residues. Per the germline V gene, CDR1 is SGHTA and CDR2 is FQGNSA. Using reference TRBV7-2 and TRBJ1-6 for the parts outside the CDR3, the full variable domain is GAGVSQSPSNKVTEKGKDVELRCDPISGHTALYWYRQSLGQGLEFLIYFQGNSAPDKSGLPSDRFSAERTGGSVSTLTIQRTQQEDSAVYLCATTQGSYNSPLHFGNGTRLTVT.

V and J are TRBV5-5 and TRBJ2-3; D remains ambiguous. V was pared by 4 bases and J by 0 bases, with 12 bases between. The germline gives CDR1 SGHKS, CDR2 YYEKEE (reference sequence). There are 15 residues in the CDR3. CDR3 bases: TGTGCCAGCAGCCGGGTTTCTCCTAGCACAGATACGCAGTATTTT. As protein: CASSRVSPSTDTQYF.

This chain joins TRBV5-1 and TRBJ2-5; no firm D call. The CDR3 contains 15 residues. Germline CDR1 is SGHRS and CDR2 is YFSETQ. The germline V and J ends were trimmed by 0 bases and 2 bases, with 11 bases remaining between them. DNA of the CDR3: TGCGCCAGCAGCTTGGGTTTGACTCCGCAAGAGACCCAGTACTTC. Protein product: CASSLGLTPQETQYF.

J is TRBJ1-1 and V is TRBV10-3; D is possibly TRBD1 (5 bases). CDR3 length: 16 residues. The germline V and J ends were trimmed by 6 bases and 3 bases, with 20 bases remaining between them. CDR1 and CDR2 (germline): ENHRY, SYGVKD. CDR3 DNA sequence: TGTGCCATCAGAGCCGGGACTCCTCTGGGGGACACTGAAGCTTTCTTT. Its translation is CAIRAGTPLGDTEAFF.

A word on this clone: The sample has other DNA sequences that encode this CDR3 too. V usage is TRBV11-3 and J usage is TRBJ2-7; TRBD1 might be the D (7 bases). V was shortened by 1 base and J by 6 bases, with 10 bases between the two germline ends. CDR1 and CDR2 (germline): SGHNT, YENEEA. The CDR3 covers 13 residues. The CDR3: CASSLGQGGEQYF. DNA for the CDR3: TGTGCCAGCAGCTTAGGGCAGGGGGGCGAGCAGTACTTC. Filled out from reference TRBV11-3 and TRBJ2-7, the complete variable domain reads EAGVVQSPRYKIIEKKQPVAFWCNPISGHNTLYWYLQNLGQGPELLIRYENEEAVDDSQLPKDRFSAERLKGVDSTLKIQPAELGDSAVYLCASSLGQGGEQYFGPGTRLTVT.

CDR3 sequence: CASSLELAPDTQYF. CDR3 in DNA: TGCGCCAGCAGCTTGGAGTTGGCCCCAGATACGCAGTATTTT. This chain links TRBV5-1 with TRBJ2-3; D unclear. The CDR3 runs to 14 residues. Per the germline V gene, CDR1 is SGHRS and CDR2 is YFSETQ. Trimming removed 0 bases at V and 4 bases at J, with 9 bases between. Complete variable domain (other parts from reference TRBV5-1 and TRBJ2-3): KAGVTQTPRYLIKTRGQQVTLSCSPISGHRSVSWYQQTPGQGLQFLFEYFSETQRNKGNFPGRFSGRQFSNSRSEMNVSTLELGDSALYLCASSLELAPDTQYFGPGTRLTVL.

This chain links TRBV2 with TRBJ2-7; perhaps TRBD1 as D (6 bases). The CDR3 extends over 13 amino acids. Germline CDR1 SNHLY, CDR2 FYNNEI. V was clipped by 6 bases and J by 3 bases, with 12 bases between them. CDR3 residues: CASSLEGDYEQYF. The CDR3 DNA is TGTGCCAGCAGCCTCGAGGGGGACTACGAGCAGTACTTC.

The J gene is TRBJ2-3, the V gene TRBV7-9; 7 positions match TRBD2. With V trimmed by 4 bases and J by 1 base, 11 bases remained unmatched. The germline V gene has CDR1 SEHNR and CDR2 FQNEAQ (reference sequence). The CDR3 loop spans 17 amino acids. As DNA, the CDR3 is TGTGCCAGCAGCTCCCAATTCCTTACTAGCGGCACAGATACGCAGTATTTT. Its protein is CASSSQFLTSGTDTQYF.

V and J are TRBV7-6 and TRBJ2-2; TRBD2 matches 7 bases. Unmatched junction bases numbered 5, after V lost 4 bases and J lost 0 bases. Germline V gene sequence: CDR1 SGHVS, CDR2 FNYEAQ. The CDR3 sequence is 16 residues long. CDR3 loop: CASSSGLGTNTGELFF. Here the CDR3 DNA reads TGTGCCAGCAGCTCCGGACTAGGAACGAACACCGGGGAGCTGTTTTTT.

The chain couples TRBV5-1 to TRBJ1-4; TRBD1 matches at 7 bases. Germline V CDR1 and CDR2: SGHRS, YFSETQ. The CDR3 has 15 residues. After removal of 7 bases from V and 7 bases from J, the junction contained 13 bases not matched to a gene. Here the CDR3 DNA reads TGCGCCAGCCGCTCGGGACAGCCAGGTTTTGAAAAACTGTTTTTT. Amino acid sequence: CASRSGQPGFEKLFF. The full variable domain, with the rest looked up from reference TRBV5-1 and TRBJ1-4, is KAGVTQTPRYLIKTRGQQVTLSCSPISGHRSVSWYQQTPGQGLQFLFEYFSETQRNKGNFPGRFSGRQFSNSRSEMNVSTLELGDSALYLCASRSGQPGFEKLFFGSGTQLSVL.

As concerns this clone: The sample carries other DNA sequences with the same CDR3. The gene calls are TRBV6-1 and TRBJ1-1; a possible D gene is TRBD1 (6 bases). Germline V gene lookup returns CDR1 MNHNS and CDR2 SASEGT. V dropped 1 base and J dropped 2 bases, with 11 bases sitting between them. The CDR3 is made up of 15 amino acids. CDR3 sequence: CASSEGGGRNTEAFF. CDR3 sequence (DNA): TGTGCCAGCAGTGAAGGGGGGGGCCGTAACACTGAAGCTTTCTTT.

The rearrangement uses TRBV5-1 and TRBJ2-5, with a possible D match to TRBD1 (6 bases). CDR1 is SGHRS and CDR2 is YFSETQ in the germline V gene. V was trimmed by 6 bases and J by 2 bases, leaving 20 bases between them. There are 16 residues in the CDR3. In DNA, the CDR3 is TGCGCCAGCAACGAGGACGGGACACGGGAACAAGAGACCCAGTACTTC. It codes for CASNEDGTREQETQYF.

The chain links TRBV4-3 to TRBJ2-1; weak D call: TRBD2 (5 bases). The CDR3 contains 17 residues. Germline lookup yields CDR1 LGHNA and CDR2 YSLEER. The V and J ends lost 0 bases and 0 bases respectively, with 12 bases between them. The CDR3 region has the DNA TGCGCCAGCAGCCAAGAACCCCCCAGCGGCTCCTACAATGAGCAGTTCTTC. Its translation is CASSQEPPSGSYNEQFF.

The J gene is TRBJ2-7, the V gene TRBV4-3; no reliable D call. The V end lost 2 bases, the J end lost 6 bases, and 26 bases lay between the germline ends. The CDR3 loop spans 18 amino acids. CDR1 and CDR2 (germline): LGHNA, YSLEER. Written as DNA, the CDR3 is TGCGCCAGCAGCCAACCAAGTGGTGGTCCTCTGACACCTCCCGAGCAGTACTTC. This translates into CASSQPSGGPLTPPEQYF.

The chain combines TRBV25-1 with TRBJ1-5; tentatively, D is TRBD1 (5 bases). CDR1 is MGHDK and CDR2 is SYGVNS in the germline V gene. The CDR3 is made up of 13 amino acids. The ends were cut back, 6 bases at V and 3 bases at J, with 9 bases in the middle. DNA of the CDR3: TGTGCCAGCAGCCGGGACCTCAATCAGCCCCAGCATTTT. It encodes CASSRDLNQPQHF.

The gene calls are TRBV9 and TRBJ2-3, with TRBD1 matching 7 bases. Germline CDR1 and CDR2: SGDLS and YYNGEE. With V trimmed by 2 bases and J by 0 bases, 6 bases remained unmatched. CDR3 length: 16 residues. The CDR3, as DNA: TGTGCCAGCAGCGTTCAACAGGGGATAAGCACAGATACGCAGTATTTT. As protein: CASSVQQGISTDTQYF.

The gene calls are TRBV5-1 and TRBJ2-5; TRBD1 aligns across 10 bases. Germline V gene data show CDR1 as SGHRS and CDR2 as YFSETQ. The CDR3 has 14 amino acids. Losses at the gene ends were 4 bases for V and 3 bases for J; bases not matched to a gene: 3. CDR3 sequence: CASSKGTGEETQYF. Written as DNA, the CDR3 is TGCGCCAGCAGCAAGGGGACAGGGGAAGAGACCCAGTACTTC.

This chain's CDR3 is CASSLKAGGRPHEQYF. The CDR3 region has the DNA TGTGCCAGCAGCTTAAAGGCGGGGGGCCGGCCCCACGAGCAGTACTTC. The V gene is TRBV7-8, the J gene TRBJ2-7, with 8 bases matching TRBD2. Per germline, CDR1 SGHVS and CDR2 FQNEAQ. This CDR3 is 16 amino acids long. The trim removed 2 bases at V and 5 bases at J, leaving 11 bases unmatched.

This chain joins TRBV6-5 and TRBJ2-7; tentative D call: TRBD2 (5 bases). The germline V and J ends were trimmed by 6 bases and 4 bases, with 19 bases remaining between them. This CDR3 comprises 15 residues. Germline CDR1 and CDR2: MNHEY and SVGAGI. CDR3 coding DNA: TGTGCCAGCAGCCTACAGCACTCGACGGGGTACGAGCAGTACTTC. Its protein product is CASSLQHSTGYEQYF.

The rearrangement uses TRBV19 and TRBJ2-2; the D gene is possibly TRBD1 (6 bases). V was cut by 10 bases and J by 0 bases, with 18 bases left in between. The CDR3 length is 16 residues. Germline loops: CDR1 LNHDA, CDR2 SQIVND (reference sequence). CDR3 in amino acids: CATMDRPPANTGELFF. The DNA for the CDR3 is TGTGCCACCATGGACAGACCTCCAGCGAACACCGGGGAGCTGTTTTTT.

The chain couples TRBV9 to TRBJ2-3; no firm D call. The CDR3 is 12 residues long. The germline V and J ends were trimmed by 0 bases and 8 bases, with 7 bases remaining between them. CDR1 and CDR2 (germline): SGDLS, YYNGEE. CDR3 in DNA: TGTGCCAGCAGCGTAGTGGCTGGTACGCAGTATTTT. It encodes CASSVVAGTQYF.

The V gene is TRBV5-1, the J gene TRBJ2-1, with 16 bases that match TRBD2. V shed 7 bases and J 6 bases; nucleotides not matched to a gene: 10. Looked up from germline, CDR1 is SGHRS and CDR2 is YFSETQ. CDR3 length equals 17 residues. CDR3 region: CASAPGLAGGLGNEQFF. In nucleotides, the CDR3 is TGCGCCAGCGCTCCGGGACTAGCGGGGGGGCTGGGCAATGAGCAGTTCTTC.